This T cell receptor (beta chain) was obtained from a study of CD8 T cells in Susac syndrome (dated by TCRdb to between 2018 and 2020). In terms of the full investigation: Whether CD8+ T cell activation and differentiation in Susac syndrome was antigen driven was tested using repertoire sequencing. Clonality of the CD8+ T cell repertoire was compared between 11 to 12 healthy donors, approximately 14 Susac syndrome patients and some 15 multiple sclerosis patients.

As to this clonotype: The target of this receptor is not known. Base qualities are not recorded, but no much larger clone differs from it by a single base.

The trim is 4 bases for V and 4 bases for J, with a gap of 8 bases between the germline ends. The CDR3 sequence holds 13 residues, the cysteine and phenylalanine included. Left in the record is the CDR3 DNA by itself, 39 bases read in frame from the first base. The germline V gene sets CDR1 to MNHNS and CDR2 to SASEGT. RNA was extracted using the RNeasy kit, and roughly 0.45 to 1 ug of the RNA was reverse transcribed with random hexamers. The immunoSEQ multiplex PCR assay, which covers 54 Vbeta and 13 Jbeta segments, was used to amplify TCR beta CDR3 regions. To correct PCR amplification bias, a synthetic template baseline was used for both primer optimization and computational correction. The original pipeline was this. Only productive sequences were kept, with reads annotated to V, D and J genes according to IMGT and analyzed in immunoSEQ Analyzer. Clonality was computed as one minus Shannon entropy normalized by log2 of the number of productive unique sequences. For each patient and control, public and private clones were evaluated within the 100 most prevalent clones. A clone was defined as Susac-specific if it was absent from the healthy and MS cohorts, from roughly 980 published viral clones and from other ImmuneACCESS disease sequences. The raw public reads went through TCRdb reprocessing: fastp at Q25, MiXCR clone calling, in-frame beta chains kept. Rows with a matching CDR3 protein are joined into one entry that keeps the most common DNA and genes. V and J calls and clone size were set by TCRdb, not the authors. The sample includes roughly 120,000 distinct CDR3 sequences, with more than 85% observed a single time. 0.25% to 0.35% of the sample rests with the top ten.

Peripheral blood CD8+ and CD4+ T cells from healthy donors, Susac syndrome patients and multiple sclerosis patients were profiled using high-throughput TCR beta sequencing. The multiple sclerosis controls were treatment-naive patients whose relapsing-remitting disease, either stable or active, fulfilled the revised McDonald criteria. CD8+ TEMRA cells were enriched by FACS, while bulk CD8+ and CD4+ T cells were purified by magnetic negative isolation. Blood was drawn into EDTA tubes, processed within 24 hours, and PBMCs were isolated by density gradient centrifugation. PBMCs intended for TCR sequencing were frozen in liquid nitrogen and were later thawed in a 37 degrees C water bath. Purity of sorted or isolated CD4+, CD8+ and CD8+ TEMRA cells was at least 90%. Results and caveats for the whole study, not just this receptor: The TCR sequencing and HLA analysis was acknowledged to have included a relatively small number of individuals.

The source is a human donor with multiple sclerosis. The sample was CD8+ T cells from PBMCs. Recombination joined TRBV6-1 with TRBJ1-5; the D gene lacks a confident call. The encoded CDR3 is CASSGRENQPQHF. Here is the DNA: TGTGCCAGCAGTGGACGGGAAAATCAGCCCCAGCATTTT.